This T cell receptor beta chain derives from a study of blood T cell repertoires in COVID-19. Study at large: The United States, Italy and Spain provided the acute and convalescent COVID-19 samples.

How the authors handled the data: How many nucleated cells were present was estimated from reference gene primer amplification. Profiling relied on immunoSEQ multiplex PCR, and the TCRdb table lists in-frame clones only, not all of them. The DNA was the basis for D and trimming; V, J and clone size are from that table. The repertoire holds some 190,000 clones, with about four fifths as singletons. The germline V gene has CDR1 LNHDA and CDR2 SQIVND (reference sequence). The V segment lost 6 bases and the J segment 1 base; nucleotides outside the gene matches: 5. There are 14 residues in the CDR3. This chain uses TRBV19 with TRBJ2-7; 8 bases are a match to TRBD1. The receptor was isolated from a man in his 60s with acute or convalescent COVID-19. Sequencing was performed on peripheral blood. The DNA of the CDR3 is TGTGCCAGTAGCCCAACAGGGGGATCCTACGAGCAGTACTTC. It specifies CASSPTGGSYEQYF.